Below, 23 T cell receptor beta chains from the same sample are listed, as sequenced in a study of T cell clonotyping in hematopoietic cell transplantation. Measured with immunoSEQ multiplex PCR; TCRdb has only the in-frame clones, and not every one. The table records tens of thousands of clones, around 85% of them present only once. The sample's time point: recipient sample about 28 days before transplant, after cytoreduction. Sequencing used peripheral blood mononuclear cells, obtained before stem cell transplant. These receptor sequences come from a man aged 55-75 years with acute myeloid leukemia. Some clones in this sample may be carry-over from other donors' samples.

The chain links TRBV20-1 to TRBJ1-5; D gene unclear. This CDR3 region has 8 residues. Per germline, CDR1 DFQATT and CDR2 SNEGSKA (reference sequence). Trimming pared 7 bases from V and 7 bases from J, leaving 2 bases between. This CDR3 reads CSGQPQHF. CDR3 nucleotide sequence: TGCAGTGGCCAGCCCCAGCATTTT.

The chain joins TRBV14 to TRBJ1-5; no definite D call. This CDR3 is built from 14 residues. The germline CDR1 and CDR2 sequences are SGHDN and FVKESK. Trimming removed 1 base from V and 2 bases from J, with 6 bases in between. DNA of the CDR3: TGTGCCAGCAGCCAAGCAGGTGGCAATCAGCCCCAGCATTTT. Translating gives CASSQAGGNQPQHF.

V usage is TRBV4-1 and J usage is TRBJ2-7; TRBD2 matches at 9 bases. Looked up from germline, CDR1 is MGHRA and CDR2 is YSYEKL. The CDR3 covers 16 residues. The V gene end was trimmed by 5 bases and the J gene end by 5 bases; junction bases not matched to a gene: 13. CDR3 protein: CASSKGEGGGAHEQYF. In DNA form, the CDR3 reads TGCGCCAGCAGCAAAGGCGAGGGCGGGGGGGCCCACGAGCAGTACTTC.

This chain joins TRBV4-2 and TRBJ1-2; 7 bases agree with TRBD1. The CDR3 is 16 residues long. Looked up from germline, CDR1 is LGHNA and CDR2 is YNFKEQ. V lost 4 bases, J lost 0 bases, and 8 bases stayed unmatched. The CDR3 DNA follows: TGTGCCAGCAGCCCACCCAACAGGGGAACTAACTATGGCTACACCTTC. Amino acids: CASSPPNRGTNYGYTF.

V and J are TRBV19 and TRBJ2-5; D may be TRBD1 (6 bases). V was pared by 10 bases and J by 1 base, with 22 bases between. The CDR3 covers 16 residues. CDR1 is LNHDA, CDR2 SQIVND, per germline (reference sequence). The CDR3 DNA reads TGTGCCAAGCGAGAACGGGACATCATTGTCCAAGAGACCCAGTACTTC. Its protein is CAKRERDIIVQETQYF.

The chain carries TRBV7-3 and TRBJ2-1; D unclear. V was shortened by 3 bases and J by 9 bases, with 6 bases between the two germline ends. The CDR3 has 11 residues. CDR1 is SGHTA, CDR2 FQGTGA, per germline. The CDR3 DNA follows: TGTGCCAGCAGCTTGGGGTTTGAGCAGTTCTTC. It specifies CASSLGFEQFF.

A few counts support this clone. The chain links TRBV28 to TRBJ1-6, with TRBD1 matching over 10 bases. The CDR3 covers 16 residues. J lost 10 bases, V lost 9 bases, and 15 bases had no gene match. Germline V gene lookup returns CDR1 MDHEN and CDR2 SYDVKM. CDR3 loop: CASLSFGTGDGSPLHF. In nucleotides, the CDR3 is TGTGCCAGTCTCTCGTTCGGGACAGGGGATGGATCACCCCTCCACTTT.

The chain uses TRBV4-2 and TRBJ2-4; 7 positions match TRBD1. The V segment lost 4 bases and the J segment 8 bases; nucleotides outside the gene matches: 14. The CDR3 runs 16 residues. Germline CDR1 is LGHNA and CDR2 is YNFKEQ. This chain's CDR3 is CASSPRGGQLNHIQYF. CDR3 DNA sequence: TGTGCCAGCAGCCCGAGAGGGGGACAGTTAAATCACATTCAGTACTTC.

Here the CDR3 DNA reads TGTGCCTCCGCTTCCCGAGTACAGGCCTCTGGAGGCACCATATATTTT. Residues: CASASRVQASGGTIYF. The V gene is TRBV19, the J gene TRBJ1-3, with D perhaps matching TRBD1 (5 bases). V was clipped by 11 bases and J by 9 bases, with 29 bases between them. CDR3 length: 16 residues. Germline V lookup: CDR1 LNHDA, CDR2 SQIVND (reference sequence). Supplemented by reference TRBV19 and TRBJ1-3, the full variable domain reads DGGITQSPKYLFRKEGQNVTLSCEQNLNHDAMYWYRQDPGQGLRLIYYSQIVNDFQKGDIAEGYSVSREKKESFPLTVTSAQKNPTAFYLCASASRVQASGGTIYFGEGSWLTVV.

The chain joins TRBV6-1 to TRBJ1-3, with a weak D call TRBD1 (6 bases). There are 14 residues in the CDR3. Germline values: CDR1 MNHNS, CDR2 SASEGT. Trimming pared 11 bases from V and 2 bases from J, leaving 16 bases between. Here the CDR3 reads CACGVQGPGNTIYF. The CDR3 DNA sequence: TGTGCCTGCGGCGTACAGGGTCCTGGAAACACCATATATTTT.

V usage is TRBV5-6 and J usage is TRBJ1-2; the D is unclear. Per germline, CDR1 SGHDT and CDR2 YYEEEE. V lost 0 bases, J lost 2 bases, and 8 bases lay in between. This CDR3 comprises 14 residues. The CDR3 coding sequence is TGTGCCAGCAGCTTGGAACAGTTGAACTATGGCTACACCTTC. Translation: CASSLEQLNYGYTF.

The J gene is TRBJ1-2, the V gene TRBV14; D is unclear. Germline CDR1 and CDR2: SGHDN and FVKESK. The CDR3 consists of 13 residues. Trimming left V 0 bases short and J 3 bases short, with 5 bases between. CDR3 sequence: CASSQDHYYGYTF. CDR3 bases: TGTGCCAGCAGCCAAGATCATTACTATGGCTACACCTTC.

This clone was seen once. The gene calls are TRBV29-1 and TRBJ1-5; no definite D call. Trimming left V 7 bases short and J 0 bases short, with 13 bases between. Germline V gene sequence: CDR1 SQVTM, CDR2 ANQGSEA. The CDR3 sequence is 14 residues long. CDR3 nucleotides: TGCAGCGCCGGAGAAAGCTCTAGCAATCAGCCCCAGCATTTT. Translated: CSAGESSSNQPQHF. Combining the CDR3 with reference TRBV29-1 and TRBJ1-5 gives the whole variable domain SAVISQKPSRDICQRGTSLTIQCQVDSQVTMMFWYRQQPGQSLTLIATANQGSEATYESGFVIDKFPISRPNLTFSTLTVSNMSPEDSSIYLCSAGESSSNQPQHFGDGTRLSIL.

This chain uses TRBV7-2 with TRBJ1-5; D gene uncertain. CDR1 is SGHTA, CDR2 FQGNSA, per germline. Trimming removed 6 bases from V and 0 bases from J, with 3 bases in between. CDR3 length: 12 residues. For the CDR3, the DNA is TGTGCCAGCAGTTATAGCAATCAGCCCCAGCATTTT. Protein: CASSYSNQPQHF. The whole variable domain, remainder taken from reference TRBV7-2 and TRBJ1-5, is GAGVSQSPSNKVTEKGKDVELRCDPISGHTALYWYRQSLGQGLEFLIYFQGNSAPDKSGLPSDRFSAERTGGSVSTLTIQRTQQEDSAVYLCASSYSNQPQHFGDGTRLSIL.

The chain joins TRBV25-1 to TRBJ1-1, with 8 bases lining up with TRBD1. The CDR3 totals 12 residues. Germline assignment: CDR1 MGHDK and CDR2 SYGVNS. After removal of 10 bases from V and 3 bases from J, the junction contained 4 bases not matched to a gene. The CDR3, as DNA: TGTGCCACCCAGGGGGCGTACACTGAAGCTTTCTTT. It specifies CATQGAYTEAFF.

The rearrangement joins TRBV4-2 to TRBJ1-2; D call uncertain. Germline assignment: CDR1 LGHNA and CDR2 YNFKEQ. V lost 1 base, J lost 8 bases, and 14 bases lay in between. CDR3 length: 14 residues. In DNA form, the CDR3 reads TGTGCCAGCAGCCAAGTCAGAAGTTCGGGAGGCTACACCTTC. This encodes CASSQVRSSGGYTF.

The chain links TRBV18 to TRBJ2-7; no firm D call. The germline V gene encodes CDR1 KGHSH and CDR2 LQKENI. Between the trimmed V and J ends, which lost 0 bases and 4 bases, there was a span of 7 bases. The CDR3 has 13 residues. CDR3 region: CASSPPSRYEQYF. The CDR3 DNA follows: TGTGCCAGCTCACCACCGAGTAGGTACGAGCAGTACTTC.

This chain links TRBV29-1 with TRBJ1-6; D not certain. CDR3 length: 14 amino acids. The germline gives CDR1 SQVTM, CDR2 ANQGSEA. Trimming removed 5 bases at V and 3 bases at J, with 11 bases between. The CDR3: CSVPTGDYNSPLHF. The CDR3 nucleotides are TGCAGCGTTCCCACTGGGGACTATAATTCACCCCTCCACTTT.

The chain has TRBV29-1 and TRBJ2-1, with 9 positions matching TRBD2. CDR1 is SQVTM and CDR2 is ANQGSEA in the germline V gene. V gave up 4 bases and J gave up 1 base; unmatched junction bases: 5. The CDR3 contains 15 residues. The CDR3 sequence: CSVVGAGGSYNEQFF. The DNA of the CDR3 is TGCAGCGTTGTGGGGGCGGGGGGGTCCTACAATGAGCAGTTCTTC.

The CDR3 sequence is CAISEMGVDGALWIGQYF. The CDR3 DNA reads as TGTGCCATCAGTGAGATGGGGGTTGACGGGGCCCTGTGGATAGGGCAGTACTTC. J is TRBJ2-7 and V is TRBV10-3; D possibly matches TRBD1 or TRBD2 (5 bases each). This CDR3 spans 18 amino acids. Per germline, CDR1 ENHRY and CDR2 SYGVKD. V was cut by 2 bases and J by 9 bases, with 29 bases left in between.

CDR3 sequence (DNA): TGTGCCAGCAGCCTTTACGGGACAGGAGGTTCACCCCTCCACTTT. This codes for CASSLYGTGGSPLHF. V usage is TRBV7-2 and J usage is TRBJ1-6; 8 bases match TRBD1. CDR1 is SGHTA, CDR2 FQGNSA, per germline. The V gene end was trimmed by 5 bases and the J gene end by 9 bases; junction bases not matched to a gene: 9. The CDR3 is made up of 15 amino acids.

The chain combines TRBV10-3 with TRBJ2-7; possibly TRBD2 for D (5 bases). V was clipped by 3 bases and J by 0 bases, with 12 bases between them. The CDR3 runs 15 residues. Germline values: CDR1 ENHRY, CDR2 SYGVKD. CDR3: CAISDRTGSSYEQYF. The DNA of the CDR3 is TGTGCCATCAGTGACCGGACGGGAAGCTCCTACGAGCAGTACTTC.

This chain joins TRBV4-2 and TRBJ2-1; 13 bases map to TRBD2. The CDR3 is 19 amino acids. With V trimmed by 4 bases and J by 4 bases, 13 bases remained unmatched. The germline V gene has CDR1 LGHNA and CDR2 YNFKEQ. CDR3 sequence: CASSRPTSGGSPGYNEQFF. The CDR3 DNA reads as TGTGCCAGCAGCCGACCGACTAGCGGGGGGTCCCCTGGATACAATGAGCAGTTCTTC.